This TCR beta chain was obtained from a study of OX40 agonist ivuxolimab in advanced cancers. On the study more broadly: Patients were given ivuxolimab, an antibody that agonizes OX40 (CD134). Two cutaneous melanoma patients and one hepatocellular carcinoma patient, three in all, had partial responses.

To note about this clone: Antigen unknown.

Germline CDR1 MDHEN, CDR2 SYDVKM. This CDR3 comprises 14 residues. Trimming removed 4 bases from V and 1 base from J, with 8 bases in between. Whole-study results and caveats: Partial responders treated at 0.1-3.0 mg/kg exhibited clonal expansion among the lowest measured. Circulating CD4+ and CD8+ T cells showed clonal expansion by week 6 at 0.1 to 3.0 mg/kg.

The method was immunoSEQ multiplex PCR; TCRdb's version includes in-frame clones alone and lacks a portion of them. Among more than 75,000 clones listed, approximately 91% were seen once. J is TRBJ1-5 and V is TRBV28, with D uncertain. This clonotype was sampled from an adult with an advanced solid tumor such as melanoma, head and neck, liver or kidney cancer. This specimen was CD4+ or CD8+ T cells sorted from blood, taken in a trial of the OX40 agonist ivuxolimab. The CDR3 loop is CASSSVSSNQPQHF. The CDR3 coding sequence is TGTGCCAGCAGTTCAGTTTCCAGCAATCAGCCCCAGCATTTT.